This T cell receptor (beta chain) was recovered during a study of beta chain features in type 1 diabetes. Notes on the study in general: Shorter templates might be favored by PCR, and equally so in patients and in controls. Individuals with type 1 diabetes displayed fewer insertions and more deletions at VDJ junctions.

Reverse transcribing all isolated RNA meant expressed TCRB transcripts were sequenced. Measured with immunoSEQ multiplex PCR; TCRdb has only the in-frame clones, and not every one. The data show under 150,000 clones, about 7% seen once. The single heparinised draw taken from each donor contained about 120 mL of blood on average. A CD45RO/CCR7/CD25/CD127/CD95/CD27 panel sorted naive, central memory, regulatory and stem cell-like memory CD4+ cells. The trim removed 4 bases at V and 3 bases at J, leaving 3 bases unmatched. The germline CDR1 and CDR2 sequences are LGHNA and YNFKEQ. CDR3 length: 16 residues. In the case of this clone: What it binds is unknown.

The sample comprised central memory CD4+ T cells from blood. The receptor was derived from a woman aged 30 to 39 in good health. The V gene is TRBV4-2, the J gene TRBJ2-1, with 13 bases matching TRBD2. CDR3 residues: CASSPRTSGSYNEQFF. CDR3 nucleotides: TGTGCCAGCAGCCCGAGGACTAGCGGGAGCTACAATGAGCAGTTCTTC.